This T cell receptor (beta chain) was sequenced during a study of blood T cell repertoires in COVID-19. In the study overall: Acute-phase and convalescent COVID-19 samples originated in the United States, Italy and Spain. PBMCs, B-cell-depleted T cells, or T cells provided the cDNA or gDNA that made up the material.

In the authors' methods: Nucleated cell counts were estimated from reference gene primer amplification. Profiled with immunoSEQ multiplex PCR; TCRdb holds only in-frame clones, not every one. That table supplies the V and J calls and clone size; D and trimming were determined from the DNA. The table lists roughly 80,000 clones, roughly 88% of them singletons. From germline, CDR1 is SNHLY and CDR2 FYNNEI. This CDR3 spans 15 amino acids. The germline V and J ends were trimmed by 1 base and 10 bases, with 14 bases remaining between them. This TCR derives from a man aged 45 to 65 with active COVID-19. Sequenced: peripheral blood. The rearrangement joins TRBV2 to TRBJ1-6, with TRBD1 as a possible D gene (5 bases). This CDR3 is CASSEVGVGGSPLHF. CDR3 nucleotides: TGTGCCAGCAGTGAAGTCGGCGTCGGGGGGTCACCCCTCCACTTT.